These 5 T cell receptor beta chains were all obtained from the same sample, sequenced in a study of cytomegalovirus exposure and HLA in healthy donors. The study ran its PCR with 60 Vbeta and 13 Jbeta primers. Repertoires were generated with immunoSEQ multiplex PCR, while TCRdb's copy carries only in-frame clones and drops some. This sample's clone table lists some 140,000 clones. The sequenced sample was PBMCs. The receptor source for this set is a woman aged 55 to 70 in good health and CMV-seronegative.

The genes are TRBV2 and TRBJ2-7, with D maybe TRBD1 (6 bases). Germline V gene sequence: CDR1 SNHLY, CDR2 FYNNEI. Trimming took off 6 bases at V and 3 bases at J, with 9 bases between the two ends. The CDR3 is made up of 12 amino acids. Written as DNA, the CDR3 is TGTGCCAGCAGACAGGGTTACTACGAGCAGTACTTC. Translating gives CASRQGYYEQYF.

In DNA, the CDR3 is TGCGCCAGCAGCCCGGGACAGGAGTCACCCCTCCACTTT. Translation: CASSPGQESPLHF. V usage is TRBV4-1 and J usage is TRBJ1-6; TRBD1 aligns across 8 bases. J lost 10 bases, V lost 4 bases, and 3 bases had no gene match. Germline loops: CDR1 MGHRA, CDR2 YSYEKL. The CDR3 runs 13 residues.

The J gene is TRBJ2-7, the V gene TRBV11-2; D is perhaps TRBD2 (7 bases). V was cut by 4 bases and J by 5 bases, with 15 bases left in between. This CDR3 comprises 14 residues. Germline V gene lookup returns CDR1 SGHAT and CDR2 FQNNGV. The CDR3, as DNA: TGTGCCAGCAGCTCTCGCCCGGGGGGCCACGAGCAGTACTTC. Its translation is CASSSRPGGHEQYF.

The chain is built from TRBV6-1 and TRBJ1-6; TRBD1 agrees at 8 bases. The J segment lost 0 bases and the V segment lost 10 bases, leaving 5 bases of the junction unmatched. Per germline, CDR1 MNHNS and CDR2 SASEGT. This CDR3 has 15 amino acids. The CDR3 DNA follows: TGTGCCACCCTGACAGGGGACTCCTATAATTCACCCCTCCACTTT. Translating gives CATLTGDSYNSPLHF.

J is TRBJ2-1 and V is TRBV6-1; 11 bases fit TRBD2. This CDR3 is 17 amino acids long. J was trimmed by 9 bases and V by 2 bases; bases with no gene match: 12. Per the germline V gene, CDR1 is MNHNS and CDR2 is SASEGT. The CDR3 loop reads CASSESRLAGNGREQFF. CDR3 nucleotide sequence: TGTGCCAGCAGTGAATCCAGACTAGCGGGAAACGGGCGTGAGCAGTTCTTC.